Listed here are 8 T cell receptor beta chains from one sample, sequenced in a study of blood T cell repertoires in COVID-19. The assay was immunoSEQ multiplex PCR, and TCRdb's table has in-frame clones only and misses some. The sample holds approximately 240,000 clones, under 85% seen once. Sequenced input: peripheral blood. Receptors were obtained from a woman aged 40 to 50 with active or convalescent COVID-19.

This clone has a handful of counts. V is TRBV29-1 and J is TRBJ1-1; D gene unclear. The V end lost 4 bases, the J end lost 3 bases, and 18 bases lay between the germline ends. The germline V gene has CDR1 SQVTM and CDR2 ANQGSEA. This CDR3 has 15 residues. The CDR3 sequence is CSVVPHGSRDTEAFF. CDR3 coding DNA: TGCAGCGTTGTCCCCCATGGTTCGAGGGACACTGAAGCTTTCTTT.

The chain links TRBV6-5 to TRBJ1-6; unclear D gene. The CDR3 runs 12 residues. Germline CDR1 MNHEY, CDR2 SVGAGI. Trimming stripped 8 bases from V and 4 bases from J, with 6 bases between. CDR3 bases: TGTGCCAGCCGGACTTATAATTCACCCCTCCACTTT. Protein: CASRTYNSPLHF.

This clone turned up a few times. The gene calls are TRBV7-2 and TRBJ2-7, with D uncertain. The CDR3 loop spans 13 amino acids. The germline CDR1 and CDR2 sequences are SGHTA and FQGNSA. Trimming took off 2 bases at V and 3 bases at J, with 8 bases between the two ends. In DNA, the CDR3 is TGTGCCAGCAGCTTAAACAAGATCTACGAGCAGTACGTC. Its translation is CASSLNKIYEQYV.

The chain links TRBV5-1 to TRBJ1-4, with 8 bases fitting TRBD1. CDR3 length equals 15 residues. The V segment lost 5 bases and the J segment 3 bases; nucleotides outside the gene matches: 6. CDR1 is SGHRS and CDR2 is YFSETQ in the germline V gene. In DNA form, the CDR3 reads TGCGCCAGCAGACTCCCGGGACAGGCTAATGAAAAACTGTTTTTT. Translating it yields CASRLPGQANEKLFF.

This sequence joins TRBV6-6 and TRBJ1-6; 10 bases align to TRBD1. This CDR3 is built from 15 residues. CDR1 is MNHNY and CDR2 is SVGAGI in the germline V gene (reference sequence). Losses at the gene ends were 4 bases for V and 7 bases for J; bases not matched to a gene: 4. The CDR3 here is CASSSLGQGNSPLHF. DNA for the CDR3: TGTGCCAGCAGTTCCCTGGGACAGGGGAATTCACCCCTCCACTTT.

This clone was counted once. This chain joins TRBV10-3 and TRBJ2-3; D gene uncertain. This CDR3 has 15 amino acids. CDR1 is ENHRY and CDR2 is SYGVKD in the germline V gene. The V end lost 2 bases, the J end lost 0 bases, and 9 bases lay between the germline ends. CDR3 protein: CAISERGVSTDTQYF. The CDR3 bases are TGTGCCATCAGTGAGAGAGGAGTGAGCACAGATACGCAGTATTTT.

The chain combines TRBV21-1 with TRBJ2-3; TRBD1 is the table's D call and was not checked against the DNA. TRBV21-1 is termed a pseudogene. This CDR3 has 17 amino acids. This chain's CDR3 is CASSRPSDRFIADTQYF. The CDR3, as DNA: TGTGCCAGCAGCCGACCCTCGGACAGGTTTATAGCAGATACGCAGTATTTT.

This chain links TRBV10-3 with TRBJ2-1, with D maybe TRBD2 (5 bases). Between the trimmed V and J ends, which lost 6 bases and 5 bases, there was a span of 5 bases. The length of the CDR3 is 11 residues. Germline V gene sequence: CDR1 ENHRY, CDR2 SYGVKD. DNA for the CDR3: TGTGCCATCAGGGGAGACAATGAGCAGTTCTTC. Protein product: CAIRGDNEQFF.